Listed here are 19 T cell receptor beta chains from one sample, sequenced in a study of T cells in Graves' hyperthyroidism and ophthalmopathy. What was amplified from RNA transcripts were TCR beta CDR3 regions. First-round RT-PCR targeting the TCR CDR3 was performed with the HTBI primer set. MiXCR, run by TCRdb on the multiplex PCR reads, gives a single entry per CDR3 protein. The sample shows around 520,000 distinct CDR3 sequences, approximately 15% of them seen only once. The sequenced material came from blood. The receptors here all came from a young woman with Graves' hyperthyroidism.

This clonotype has more than one count but fewer than ten. The J gene is TRBJ1-1, the V gene TRBV9; 8 nucleotides match TRBD1. Germline trimming cut 2 bases from V and 5 bases from J; bases unmatched to any gene: 11. This CDR3 spans 16 amino acids. Germline V gives CDR1 SGDLS, CDR2 YYNGEE. The DNA for the CDR3 is TGTGCCAGCAGCGTCCTTCCAGGGGGCAGAGGAACTGAAGCTTTCTTT. Translation: CASSVLPGGRGTEAFF. The full variable domain, with the rest looked up from reference TRBV9 and TRBJ1-1, is DSGVTQTPKHLITATGQRVTLRCSPRSGDLSVYWYQQSLDQGLQFLIQYYNGEERAKGNILERFSAQQFPDLHSELNLSSLELGDSALYFCASSVLPGGRGTEAFFGQGTRLTVV.

The sample holds a few counts of this clonotype. This sequence joins TRBV19 and TRBJ2-7; 7 bases agree with TRBD1. Looked up from germline, CDR1 is LNHDA and CDR2 is SQIVND (reference sequence). The J segment lost 7 bases and the V segment lost 3 bases, leaving 9 bases of the junction unmatched. The CDR3 has 14 residues. CDR3: CASSIQNVQGEQYV. Written as DNA, the CDR3 is TGTGCCAGTAGTATTCAAAACGTACAGGGGGAGCAGTACGTC.

The table lists this clonotype with many counts. This chain joins TRBV6-1 and TRBJ1-5; D not certain. The V end lost 4 bases, the J end lost 5 bases, and 15 bases lay between the germline ends. CDR1 is MNHNS, CDR2 SASEGT, per germline. The CDR3 is made up of 15 amino acids. DNA of the CDR3: TGTGCCAGCAGTGTCATGGCCCATACCTATCAGCCCCAGCATTTT. Protein sequence: CASSVMAHTYQPQHF.

This clonotype was detected many times. In nucleotides, the CDR3 is TGTGCCAGCAGCTTCCCGGACACCGGGGAGCTGTTTTTT. It is translated as CASSFPDTGELFF. The chain carries TRBV11-1 and TRBJ2-2; no clear D. Germline loops: CDR1 SGHAT, CDR2 FQDESV (reference sequence). V gave up 3 bases and J gave up 3 bases, with 5 bases separating them. CDR3 size: 13 residues.

The chain employs TRBV11-3 and TRBJ2-5; TRBD2 aligns across 7 bases. The CDR3 covers 15 residues. Germline-derived CDR1 and CDR2 are SGHNT and YENEEA. V lost 4 bases to trimming and J lost 1 base; unmatched junction nucleotides: 6. The CDR3 region is CASSSSSGGQETQYF. The CDR3 DNA follows: TGTGCCAGCAGCTCCTCCTCGGGGGGCCAAGAGACCCAGTACTTC. Together with reference TRBV11-3 and TRBJ2-5, the CDR3 gives the full variable domain: EAGVVQSPRYKIIEKKQPVAFWCNPISGHNTLYWYLQNLGQGPELLIRYENEEAVDDSQLPKDRFSAERLKGVDSTLKIQPAELGDSAVYLCASSSSSGGQETQYFGPGTRLLVL.

At least ten counts were recorded for this clonotype. The V and J genes are TRBV12-3 or TRBV12-4 and TRBJ2-2; D unresolved. CDR3 length: 12 residues. V was cut by 3 bases and J by 3 bases, with 2 bases left in between. CDR3 protein: CASSFDTGELFF. In DNA, the CDR3 is TGTGCCAGCAGTTTCGACACCGGGGAGCTGTTTTTT.

This clonotype was detected a few times. V usage is TRBV29-1 and J usage is TRBJ2-3; maybe TRBD2 (6 bases). Germline V gives CDR1 SQVTM, CDR2 ANQGSEA. Deletions cut 5 bases from V and 7 bases from J, with 22 bases between. This CDR3 region has 15 residues. CDR3 nucleotide sequence: TGCAGCGTTTTTCGCCGGGGGTGGGGATTGAATACGCAGTATTTT. Protein product: CSVFRRGWGLNTQYF.

This clonotype was picked up many times. This sequence joins TRBV19 and TRBJ1-2; 10 nucleotides agree with TRBD1. The CDR3 totals 15 residues. Trimming at V came to 3 bases and at J to 4 bases, leaving 5 bases not matched to a gene. Germline lookup yields CDR1 LNHDA and CDR2 SQIVND (reference sequence). The CDR3 region is CASSMGDRGSYGYTF. For the CDR3, the DNA is TGTGCCAGTAGTATGGGGGACAGGGGTAGCTATGGCTACACCTTC.

In its sample, this clonotype was seen many times. This chain links TRBV9 with TRBJ1-1; D is uncertain. Trimming cost V 0 bases and J 5 bases, with 23 bases left between them. The CDR3 is 18 residues long. CDR1 SGDLS and CDR2 YYNGEE come from the germline V gene. CDR3 nucleotide sequence: TGTGCCAGCAGCGTAGACCAGTGGGGAACGGGAGGTCGGACTGAAGCTTTCTTT. Its protein is CASSVDQWGTGGRTEAFF.

The chain recombines TRBV5-6 with TRBJ1-5, with 7 bases aligning to TRBD1. CDR1 is SGHDT, CDR2 YYEEEE, per germline. The CDR3 loop spans 14 amino acids. After removal of 6 bases from V and 2 bases from J, the junction contained 5 bases not matched to a gene. The CDR3 DNA sequence: TGTGCCAGCAAACAGGGGTTAGGCAATCAGCCCCAGCATTTT. Translating gives CASKQGLGNQPQHF.

This clonotype was counted a few times. The chain recombines TRBV10-1 with TRBJ2-1, with a possible D match to TRBD2 (5 bases). Germline CDR1 reads WNHNN; CDR2 reads SYGVQD (reference sequence). The CDR3 is 11 residues long. Trimming pared 6 bases from V and 12 bases from J, leaving 12 bases between. CDR3 bases: TGCGCCAGCAGGGGGTTAGGAGGGCAGTTCTTC. Its protein is CASRGLGGQFF.

This clonotype came up many times. The chain combines TRBV30 with TRBJ2-7, with D perhaps assigned TRBD1 or TRBD2 (6 bases each). Between the trimmed V and J ends, which lost 4 bases and 6 bases, there was a span of 25 bases. Germline assignment: CDR1 GTSNPN and CDR2 SVGIG (reference sequence). This CDR3 is built from 16 residues. CDR3 DNA: TGTGCCTGGAACCCGAGGGGGACTTTATGGAGTGGCGAGCAGTACGTC. Translating it yields CAWNPRGTLWSGEQYV.

The chain is built from TRBV13 and TRBJ2-7; D unclear. V dropped 1 base and J dropped 2 bases, with 9 bases sitting between them. This CDR3 has 14 amino acids. Germline values: CDR1 PRHDT, CDR2 FYEKMQ (reference sequence). In nucleotides, the CDR3 is TGTGCCAGCAGCTTAGCTGATTTGGCCTACGAGCAGTACGTC. It encodes CASSLADLAYEQYV.

This clonotype was counted ten times or more. V gene TRBV10-3 combines with J gene TRBJ1-4; D not resolved. CDR1 and CDR2 (germline): ENHRY, SYGVKD. This CDR3 region has 13 residues. Trimming removed 4 bases at V and 5 bases at J, with 8 bases between. The CDR3 sequence: CAISGVANEKLFF. CDR3 in DNA: TGTGCCATCAGTGGCGTAGCGAATGAAAAACTGTTTTTT.

In its sample, this clonotype was seen a few times. The chain combines TRBV7-2 with TRBJ2-5, with D perhaps TRBD2 (5 bases). V gave up 5 bases and J gave up 9 bases, with 10 bases separating them. CDR3 length: 11 residues. The germline V gene has CDR1 SGHTA and CDR2 FQGNSA. In DNA, the CDR3 is TGTGCCAGCAGCCATGGGGAGTCCCAGTACTTC. Its translation: CASSHGESQYF.

This clonotype has more than one count but fewer than ten. V usage is TRBV4-1 and J usage is TRBJ1-1, with D perhaps TRBD1 (6 bases). V dropped 6 bases and J dropped 2 bases, with 16 bases sitting between them. Germline-derived CDR1 and CDR2 are MGHRA and YSYEKL. The CDR3 loop spans 15 amino acids. DNA for the CDR3: TGCGCCAGCAGTGGGGGGGCTGTAGAAAACACTGAAGCTTTCTTT. This sequence encodes CASSGGAVENTEAFF.

This clonotype was observed a handful of times. The chain joins TRBV9 to TRBJ1-6, with 8 nucleotides matching TRBD1. After removal of 4 bases from V and 11 bases from J, the junction contained 17 bases not matched to a gene. The germline gives CDR1 SGDLS, CDR2 YYNGEE. CDR3 length: 17 residues. The CDR3 is CASSPRPRTGYGAPLHF. The DNA of the CDR3 is TGTGCCAGCAGCCCCAGACCCCGGACAGGGTACGGGGCACCCCTCCACTTT.

This clonotype was seen more than once but under ten times. This chain links TRBV5-5 with TRBJ2-2; 8 nucleotides match TRBD1. V gave up 7 bases and J gave up 0 bases; unmatched junction bases: 2. The CDR3 runs to 14 residues. The V gene's germline CDR1 is SGHKS and CDR2 YYEKEE (reference sequence). CDR3 sequence reads: CASLQGANTGELFF. The DNA of the CDR3 is TGTGCCAGCCTACAGGGGGCGAACACCGGGGAGCTGTTTTTT. Combining the CDR3 with reference TRBV5-5 and TRBJ2-2 gives the whole variable domain DAGVTQSPTHLIKTRGQQVTLRCSPISGHKSVSWYQQVLGQGPQFIFQYYEKEERGRGNFPDRFSARQFPNYSSELNVNALLLGDSALYLCASLQGANTGELFFGEGSRLTVL.

The chain couples TRBV20-1 to TRBJ1-5; tentative D call: TRBD1 (5 bases). This CDR3 has 15 amino acids. Per the germline V gene, CDR1 is DFQATT and CDR2 is SNEGSKA (reference sequence). Trimming removed 7 bases at V and 7 bases at J, with 23 bases between. CDR3 residues: CSVTPGPSTPQPQHF. The CDR3 DNA sequence: TGCAGTGTAACACCGGGACCCTCGACTCCGCAGCCCCAGCATTTT.